This T cell receptor beta chain was identified during a study of blood T cell repertoires in COVID-19. Turning to the study itself: Both acute and convalescent COVID-19 samples were obtained from the United States, Italy and Spain. T cells, B-cell-depleted T cells, or PBMCs provided the cDNA or gDNA that served as material.

TCRdb keeps only in-frame clones here, not all; method: immunoSEQ multiplex PCR. The sample has roughly 250,000 clones, around four fifths seen once. V lost 10 bases to trimming and J lost 7 bases; unmatched junction nucleotides: 9. The CDR3 runs to 13 residues. Germline V gene lookup returns CDR1 MDHEN and CDR2 SYDVKM. Within 2 weeks before study entry, exposed participants met a COVID-19 case. J is TRBJ1-1 and V is TRBV28; 10 nucleotides line up with TRBD1. The sequencing input was PBMCs or T cells enriched from blood (not recorded which). This TCR came from a woman aged 40-49 years who had been exposed to COVID-19. CDR3 loop: CATLTGGAGEAFF. The CDR3 DNA reads TGTGCCACCCTGACAGGGGGCGCCGGTGAAGCTTTCTTT.